This T cell receptor beta chain was found in a study of cytomegalovirus exposure and HLA in healthy donors. As for the study in general: The study placed roughly four fifths of its roughly 410 genotyped donors in the Caucasian-associated ancestry cluster.

The PCR had 60 Vbeta and 13 Jbeta primers. Produced via immunoSEQ multiplex PCR; TCRdb's table is partial and in-frame only. This repertoire shows 95,000 to 100,000 clones, around 10% found once; its top ten account for about 4.7%. There are 15 residues in the CDR3. V trimming: 4 bases; J trimming: 7 bases; junction bases outside the gene matches: 12. Per germline, CDR1 MNHEY and CDR2 SMNVEV (reference sequence). This chain uses TRBV27 with TRBJ2-7, with TRBD2 identical over 8 bases. The sequencing input was PBMCs. This sequence originates from a man in his fifties or sixties in good health and CMV-seropositive. The CDR3 loop is CASSYLPAGGSEQYF. The CDR3 DNA reads TGTGCCAGCAGTTATCTTCCGGCGGGAGGAAGTGAGCAGTACTTC.